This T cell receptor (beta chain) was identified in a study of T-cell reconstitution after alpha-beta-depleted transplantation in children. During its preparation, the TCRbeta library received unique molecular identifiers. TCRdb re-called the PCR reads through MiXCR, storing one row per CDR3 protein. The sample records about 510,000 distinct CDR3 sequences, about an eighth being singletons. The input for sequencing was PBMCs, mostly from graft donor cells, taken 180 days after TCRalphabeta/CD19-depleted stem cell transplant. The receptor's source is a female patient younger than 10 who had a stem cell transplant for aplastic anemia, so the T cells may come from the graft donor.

For the CDR3, the DNA is TGTGCCAGCAGCTATGGCCCTAGTTACAATGAGCAGTTCTTC. Translated, it gives CASSYGPSYNEQFF. The chain employs TRBV3-1 and TRBJ2-1, with D unclear. V lost 5 bases and J 4 bases, leaving 12 bases between the germline ends. Germline V gene data show CDR1 as LGHDT and CDR2 as YNNKEL (reference sequence). There are 14 residues in the CDR3.